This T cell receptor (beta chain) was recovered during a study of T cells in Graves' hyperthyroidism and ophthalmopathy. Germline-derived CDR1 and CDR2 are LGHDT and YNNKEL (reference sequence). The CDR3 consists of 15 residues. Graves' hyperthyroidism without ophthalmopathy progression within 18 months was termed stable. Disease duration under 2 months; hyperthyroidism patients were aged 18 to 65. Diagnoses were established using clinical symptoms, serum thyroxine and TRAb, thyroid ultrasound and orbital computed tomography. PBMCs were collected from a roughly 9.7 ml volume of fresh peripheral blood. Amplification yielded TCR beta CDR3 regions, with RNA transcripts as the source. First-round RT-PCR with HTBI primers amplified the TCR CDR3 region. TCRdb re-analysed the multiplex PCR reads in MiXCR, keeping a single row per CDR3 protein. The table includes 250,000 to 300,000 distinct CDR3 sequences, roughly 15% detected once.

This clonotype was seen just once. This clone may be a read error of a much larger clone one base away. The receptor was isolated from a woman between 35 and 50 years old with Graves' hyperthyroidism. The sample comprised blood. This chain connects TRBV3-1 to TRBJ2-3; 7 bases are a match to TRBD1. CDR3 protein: CAGSQGDSDSDTQYF. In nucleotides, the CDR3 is TGTGCCGGCAGCCAGGGGGACAGTGACTCAGATACGCAGTATTTT.